This is a list of T cell receptor beta chains from one sample in a study of vaccination effects on CD4 cells after COVID-19. The data were produced by immunoSEQ multiplex PCR, yet TCRdb's version contains in-frame clones alone and is incomplete. The sample includes 25,000 to 40,000 clones, 55% to 70% of them seen just once. These receptors' antigens are unknown. Material: CD4+ T cells from PBMCs cultured with SARS-CoV-2 spike peptides, obtained after COVID-19 vaccination. These receptor sequences come from a human donor who received a COVID-19 vaccine. CDR3s include the opening cysteine and the closing phenylalanine or tryptophan. D genes are given only for firm matches. The listing skips clone size in some rows; elsewhere it reads once, few, many or a size class.

J gene,D gene,V gene,clone size,CDR3 DNA,CDR3 protein
TRBJ2-5,-,TRBV5-1,-,TGCGCCAGCAGCTTGGGACAGCAAGAGACCCAGTACTTC,CASSLGQQETQYF
TRBJ1-1,TRBD1,TRBV11-1,-,TGTGCCAGCAGCTTAGATCATTCCGGGACAGACAAAGCTTTCTTT,CASSLDHSGTDKAFF
TRBJ2-7,-,TRBV11-2,-,TGTGCCAGCAGCGATCGGTGGGGGCCCTACGAGCAGTACTTC,CASSDRWGPYEQYF
TRBJ2-7,TRBD2,TRBV7-8,-,TGTGCCAGCAGCTTACAGCGGGGGGGGCACTACGAGCAGTACTTC,CASSLQRGGHYEQYF
TRBJ2-3,-,TRBV18,few,TGTGCCAGCTCACCTATATCCGGGAGTGATACGCAGTATTTT,CASSPISGSDTQYF
TRBJ1-1,-,TRBV25-1,-,TGTGCCAGTTTACGTGGGAACACTGAAGCTTTCTTT,CASLRGNTEAFF
TRBJ2-7,-,TRBV2,few,TGTGCCAGCAGAAGGGGGAATTACGAGCAGTACTTC,CASRRGNYEQYF
TRBJ2-3,-,TRBV19,-,TGTGCCAGTAGTATCGGGAGTACGCACACAGATACGCAGTATTTT,CASSIGSTHTDTQYF
TRBJ1-1,TRBD1,TRBV10-2,once,TGCGCCAGCAGTGACCAACAGGGGGTCTTGGGCACTGAAGCTTTCTTT,CASSDQQGVLGTEAFF
TRBJ1-4,-,TRBV5-1,-,TGCGCCAGCAGCTTGGCCCAGAATAATGAAAAACTGTTTTTT,CASSLAQNNEKLFF
TRBJ1-1,-,TRBV3-1/TRBV3-2,-,TGTGCCAGCAGCCATGCCACTGAAGCTTTCTTT,CASSHATEAFF
TRBJ2-7,-,TRBV28,-,TGTGCCAGCCGCGGGACTGTAAACGAGCAGTACTTC,CASRGTVNEQYF
TRBJ1-1,TRBD1,TRBV5-6,-,TGTGCCAGCAGCTTGCTGGGACAGAGGGGACTGAACACTGAAGCTTTCTTT,CASSLLGQRGLNTEAFF
TRBJ2-7,TRBD2,TRBV6-1,-,TGTGCCAGCAGTGGGGGACTAGTTGAAAGCTCCTACGAGCAGTACTTC,CASSGGLVESSYEQYF
TRBJ1-1,-,TRBV10-3,few,TGTGCCATCAGTGAGTCGTCCGGGTCTCCTGTGGCTTTCTTT,CAISESSGSPVAFF
TRBJ2-3,-,TRBV29-1,-,TGCAGCGTTGAGGTAGGAGGAGATACGCAGTATTTT,CSVEVGGDTQYF
TRBJ1-1,-,TRBV29-1,-,TGCAGCGTCCAGAGGGGTCGGGCGAACACTGAAGCTTTCTTT,CSVQRGRANTEAFF
TRBJ2-5,-,TRBV7-2,few,TGTGCCAGCAGGATAGGGGAGACCCAGTACTTC,CASRIGETQYF
TRBJ2-3,TRBD1,TRBV29-1,-,TGCAGCGTTGAGGGACAGTCTCGCGATACGCAGTATTTT,CSVEGQSRDTQYF
TRBJ2-2,-,TRBV10-1,once,TGCGCCAGCAGGGGTACAGGGAGCACCGGGGAGCTGTTTTTT,CASRGTGSTGELFF
TRBJ1-5,-,TRBV6-1,-,TGTGCCAGCAGTGAAGGTAGTTACCAGCCCCAGCATTTT,CASSEGSYQPQHF
TRBJ1-1,-,TRBV2,-,TGTGCCAGCGATTATCCAGGGGTCACTGAAGCTTTCTTT,CASDYPGVTEAFF
TRBJ2-1,-,TRBV29-1,-,TGCAGCGCCTTGAGGGAACTGCGGGCAGAGCAGTTCTTC,CSALRELRAEQFF
TRBJ1-1,-,TRBV7-2,-,TGTGCCAGCACCCTCCATAGGGGGGGCGACACTGAAGCTTTCTTT,CASTLHRGGDTEAFF
TRBJ2-5,-,TRBV30,-,TGTGCCTGGAGTGTAAGGCTTCGCGAGACCCAGTACTTC,CAWSVRLRETQYF
TRBJ1-3,TRBD1,TRBV11-3,-,TGTGCCAGCAGCTCCGGGGACAGGGCTGGAAACACCATATATTTT,CASSSGDRAGNTIYF
TRBJ2-7,-,TRBV18,-,TGTGCCAGCTCACCACCGATGACCCCCGACGGCGAGCAGTACTTC,CASSPPMTPDGEQYF
TRBJ1-1,-,TRBV18,-,TGTGCCAGCTCGTGGTCCGGGGACTACGGGAACACTGAAGCTTTCTTT,CASSWSGDYGNTEAFF
TRBJ2-2,TRBD2,TRBV11-2,-,TGTGCCAGCAGCGCTTTAGCGGGAGTTCGGGGGGCAGCCGGGGAGCTGTTTTTT,CASSALAGVRGAAGELFF
TRBJ1-5,TRBD1,TRBV5-5,once,TGTGCCAGCAGCTGGGGGACAGGGATCAATCAGCCCCAGCATTTT,CASSWGTGINQPQHF
TRBJ2-7,-,TRBV7-8,-,TGTGCCAGCAGCATAACCTACGAGCAGTACTTC,CASSITYEQYF
TRBJ1-1,-,TRBV5-4,-,TGTGCCAGCAGCTTGGGGGGGCTAGGCACTGAAGCTTTCTTT,CASSLGGLGTEAFF
TRBJ1-1,-,TRBV5-6,-,TGTGCCAGCAGCTCGAGATTAGGGTCGGCTAGTGAAGCTTTCTTT,CASSSRLGSASEAFF
TRBJ2-7,TRBD1,TRBV2,-,TGTGCCAGCAGTGCGGACAGGGGTGGCTACGAGCAGTACTTC,CASSADRGGYEQYF
TRBJ1-1,-,TRBV12-5,-,TGTGCTAGTGGCATAATATCCGGGGGCAACACTGAAGCTTTCTTT,CASGIISGGNTEAFF
TRBJ2-2,-,TRBV7-2,few,TGTGCCAGCAGCTTAGCCGGGGGAGACACCGGGGAGCTGTTTTTT,CASSLAGGDTGELFF
TRBJ1-4,-,TRBV5-6,-,TGTGCCAGCACCTCGCAAATGTCAACTAATGAAAAACTGTTTTTT,CASTSQMSTNEKLFF
TRBJ2-7,-,TRBV11-2,-,TGTGCCAGCAGCTTTGTTGGCTCCTACGAGCAGTACTTC,CASSFVGSYEQYF
TRBJ2-2,-,TRBV7-9,once,TGTGCCAGCAGCTTAGCCTCGGGGAACACCGGGGAGCTGTTTTTT,CASSLASGNTGELFF
TRBJ2-1,-,TRBV12-5,-,TGTGCTAGTGGTTTGGTCCTTAGACGGGCGGCGGATGAGCAGTTCTTC,CASGLVLRRAADEQFF
TRBJ2-1,TRBD2,TRBV19,many,TGTGCCAGTAGTAGGGGGTTAACTAGCGGGAGAAGGTTCTACAATGAGCAGTTCTTC,CASSRGLTSGRRFYNEQFF
TRBJ1-2,-,TRBV19,-,TGTGCCAGTAGTTTAACTCCTACACTTAACTATGGCTACACCTTC,CASSLTPTLNYGYTF
TRBJ1-2,TRBD1,TRBV5-1,once,TGCGCCAGCAGCTTGGAGGGGACAGCCTATGGCTACACCTTC,CASSLEGTAYGYTF
TRBJ1-4,TRBD1,TRBV5-4,-,TGTGCCAGCAGCGCCAATGGTAGGGGGCGCTGGGATGAAAAACTGTTTTTT,CASSANGRGRWDEKLFF
TRBJ2-5,TRBD2,TRBV3-1/TRBV3-2,-,TGTGCCAGCAGCCAAGTGCTAGCGGGGACCCAGTACTTC,CASSQVLAGTQYF
TRBJ1-5,-,TRBV15,-,TGTGCCACCAGCAGAGAAACAGGAGATCAGCCCCAGCATTTT,CATSRETGDQPQHF
TRBJ1-4,-,TRBV5-4,-,TGTGCCAGCAGCACCCTGGGTGGGACTAATGAAAAACTGTTTTTT,CASSTLGGTNEKLFF
TRBJ2-7,-,TRBV30,few,TGTGCCTGGAGTGGGGGACTCCTTGACCTCTACGAGCAGTACTTC,CAWSGGLLDLYEQYF
TRBJ1-6,TRBD1,TRBV30,-,TGTGCCTGGGGTACAGGGGGTTCGGTTTGGTCACCCCTCCACTTT,CAWGTGGSVWSPLHF
TRBJ1-3,-,TRBV2,-,TGTGCCACCAACCGGGGCACAAACACCATATATTTT,CATNRGTNTIYF
TRBJ2-7,TRBD2,TRBV6-5,-,TGTGCCAGCAGCGCCGAGGTAGCGGGAGGTTACGAGCAGTACTTC,CASSAEVAGGYEQYF
TRBJ2-1,TRBD2,TRBV29-1,-,TGCAGCGGGACGGGACTAGCGGTTAACTCCGAGCAGTTCTTC,CSGTGLAVNSEQFF
TRBJ2-2,-,TRBV29-1,-,TGCAGCGGCGGGGCGGGCACCGGGGAGCTGTTTTTT,CSGGAGTGELFF
TRBJ1-2,-,TRBV6-2/TRBV6-3,-,-,CASSSSVNYGYTF
TRBJ2-1,-,TRBV5-8,-,TGTGCCAGCAGCGCCACCCTCAGGGCGTCCTACAATGAGCAGTTCTTC,CASSATLRASYNEQFF
TRBJ1-2,-,TRBV6-5,-,TGTGCCAGCAGGCTTGGCGCCGGGAGCTCATATGGCTACACCTTC,CASRLGAGSSYGYTF
TRBJ1-1,TRBD1,TRBV29-1,-,TGCAGCGTTGGACAGGGAAGAACTGAAGCTTTCTTT,CSVGQGRTEAFF
TRBJ2-1,TRBD2,TRBV12-3/TRBV12-4,-,TGTGCCAGCCGGCGGGAGGTCTACAATGAGCAGTTCTTC,CASRREVYNEQFF
TRBJ2-3,-,TRBV5-1,-,TGCGCCAGCAGCTTGGAAGGGGGGCGCACAGATACGCAGTATTTT,CASSLEGGRTDTQYF
TRBJ2-5,TRBD1,TRBV5-1,-,TGCGCCAGCAGCTCAGCAGGGGGAGTCCAAGAGACCCAGTACTTC,CASSSAGGVQETQYF